This paragraph covers one T cell receptor beta chain sequence. Its matching antigen is unknown. The sample belongs to a study of shared clonotypes between healthy human individuals. Study outcomes and limitations: In this cohort, only blood was sampled, and tissue repertoires likely differ.

An even split of each subset's genomic DNA across several immunoSEQ plates was performed. Generated by immunoSEQ multiplex PCR, the TCRdb table keeps only in-frame clones and is missing some. This table holds about 1 million clones, around 74% found once. What was sequenced was memory CD4+ T cells sorted from blood. As to subset: CD45RA-negative fraction. The sequence came from a man between 18 and 35 years old in good health.

The CDR3 coding sequence is TGTGCCAGCAGGGTCACGAGGGACAGGGGGCGCGTCGGCAATCAGCCCCAGCATTTT. This translates into CASRVTRDRGRVGNQPQHF. The V and J genes are TRBV28 and TRBJ1-5; 12 bases match TRBD1. The CDR3 covers 19 residues. J gave up 2 bases and V 6 bases, and 14 bases lay outside the gene matches. Per the germline V gene, CDR1 is MDHEN and CDR2 is SYDVKM.